This paragraph reports one T cell receptor beta chain. Its specificity is unknown. The RNA, roughly 0.45 to 1 ug, was put through reverse transcription using random hexamers. Amplification of TCR beta CDR3 was carried out by immunoSEQ multiplex PCR, which covered 54 Vbeta and 13 Jbeta segments. TCRdb reanalysed the immunoSEQ multiplex PCR reads using MiXCR and keeps one entry per CDR3 protein. The sample holds under 200,000 distinct CDR3 sequences, around 95% seen once. FACS was used to enrich TEMRA cells, whereas the CD8+ and CD4+ T cells were obtained by negative isolation. This sample is drawn from a study of CD8 T cells in Susac syndrome. Study results and caveats: The authors acknowledged that the study's TCR sequencing and HLA analysis involved relatively few individuals.

Sequenced: CD4+ T cells from PBMCs. This sequence originates from a human donor with Susac syndrome.

The CDR3 sequence: CASSPTSGGAEGRDTQYF. CDR3 bases: TGTGCCAGCAGCCCGACTAGCGGGGGGGCCGAGGGGAGAGATACGCAGTATTTT. This chain connects TRBV9 to TRBJ2-3; TRBD2 aligns across 14 bases. CDR1 and CDR2 (germline): SGDLS, YYNGEE. The CDR3 loop spans 18 amino acids. Losses at the gene ends were 4 bases for V and 5 bases for J; bases not matched to a gene: 12.